This T cell receptor (beta chain) was sequenced for a study of T cells in Graves' hyperthyroidism and ophthalmopathy. This clonotype was observed at least ten times. Its matching antigen is unknown. Study observations and caveats: It was a median around 6 months before onset that the model predicted ophthalmopathy.

RNA transcripts were the template for amplifying TCR beta CDR3 regions. First-round RT-PCR targeting the TCR CDR3 was performed with the HTBI primer set. TCRdb re-called the multiplex PCR reads through MiXCR, storing one row per CDR3 protein. The sample shows hundreds of thousands of distinct CDR3 sequences, nearly 45% of them seen only once. Exclusion followed for patients with uncontrolled infection, other autoimmune disease, pregnancy or lactation. Diagnosis rested on symptoms, serum thyroxine and TRAb, thyroid ultrasound, and orbital computed tomography. The germline gives CDR1 WNHNN, CDR2 SYGVQD (reference sequence). The length of the CDR3 is 15 residues. The V and J ends lost 6 bases and 3 bases respectively, with 18 bases between them.

Sequencing was carried out using peripheral blood or thyroid tissue (not recorded which). This sequence joins TRBV10-1 and TRBJ2-7; a weak D match, TRBD1 (6 bases). This receptor was identified in an adult man with Graves' disease, either hyperthyroidism or ophthalmopathy (not recorded which). The CDR3 protein is CASSEDSSGRYEQYF. The CDR3 nucleotides are TGCGCCAGCAGCGAGGACAGTTCGGGGCGCTACGAGCAGTACTTC.